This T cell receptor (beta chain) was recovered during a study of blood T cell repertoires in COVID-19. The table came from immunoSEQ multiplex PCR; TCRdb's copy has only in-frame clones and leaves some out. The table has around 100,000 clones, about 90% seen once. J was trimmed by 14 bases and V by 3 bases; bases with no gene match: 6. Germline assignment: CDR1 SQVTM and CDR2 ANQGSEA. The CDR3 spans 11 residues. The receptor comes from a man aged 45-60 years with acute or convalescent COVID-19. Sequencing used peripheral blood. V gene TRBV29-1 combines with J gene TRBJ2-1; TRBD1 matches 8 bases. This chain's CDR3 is CSVDRTGNKFF. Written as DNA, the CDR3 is TGCAGCGTTGACCGGACAGGGAATAAGTTCTTC.